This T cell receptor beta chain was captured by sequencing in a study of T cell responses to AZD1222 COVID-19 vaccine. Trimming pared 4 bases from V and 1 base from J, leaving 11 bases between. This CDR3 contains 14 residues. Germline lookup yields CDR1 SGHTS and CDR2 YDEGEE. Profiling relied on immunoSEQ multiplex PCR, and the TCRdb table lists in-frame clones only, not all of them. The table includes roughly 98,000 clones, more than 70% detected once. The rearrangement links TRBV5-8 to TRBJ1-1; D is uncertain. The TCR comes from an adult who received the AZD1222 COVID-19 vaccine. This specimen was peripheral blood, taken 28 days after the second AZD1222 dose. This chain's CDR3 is CASSTRRPNTEAFF. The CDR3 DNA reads TGTGCCAGCAGCACCCGGCGGCCGAACACTGAAGCTTTCTTT.